The 16 T cell receptor beta chains in this list originate from one sample, sequenced in a study of identical twins. TCRdb independently ran MiXCR on the 5' RACE reads; one entry per CDR3 protein. This sample has under 1 million distinct CDR3 sequences; 9% to 15% occur once, and the top ten carry 1.5% to 2%. These same records also appear under a second study, on yellow fever vaccine responses in identical twins.

The sample comprised PBMCs. Receptors were obtained from a woman aged 18-29 years in good health.

The V call is TRBV24-1, the J call TRBJ2-1; D unclear. CDR1 and CDR2 (germline): KGHDR, SFDVKD. Trimming removed 4 bases at V and 8 bases at J, with 11 bases between. The CDR3 length is 13 residues. The DNA for the CDR3 is TGTGCCACCAGTGACCCCTTTTTAGATGAGCAGTTCTTC. Translation: CATSDPFLDEQFF.

The sample holds a few counts of this clonotype. V gene TRBV18 combines with J gene TRBJ2-4; 9 bases fit TRBD1. V lost 5 bases to trimming and J lost 3 bases; unmatched junction nucleotides: 11. The germline V gene has CDR1 KGHSH and CDR2 LQKENI. CDR3 size: 17 residues. The CDR3 here is CASSSQNTGGGKNIQYF. The CDR3 DNA sequence: TGTGCCAGCTCATCTCAGAATACAGGGGGCGGCAAAAACATTCAGTACTTC.

This clonotype showed up many times. Relative to the germline gene, one junction end is altered; a read error may explain this. The V call is TRBV28, the J call TRBJ2-7; D gene unclear. The CDR3 extends over 12 amino acids. Germline CDR1 is MDHEN and CDR2 is SYDVKM. CDR3 loop: CASSLFSYEQYF. DNA of the CDR3: TGTGCCAGCAGCTTATTCTCCTACGAGCAGTACTTC.

This clonotype has a handful of counts. The rearrangement uses TRBV5-1 and TRBJ2-2; TRBD1 matches 9 bases. The V segment lost 4 bases and the J segment 8 bases; nucleotides outside the gene matches: 9. The CDR3 spans 15 residues. Germline CDR1 is SGHRS and CDR2 is YFSETQ. The chain's CDR3 is CASSRWDRATGELFF. CDR3 nucleotide sequence: TGCGCCAGCAGCCGCTGGGACAGGGCGACTGGGGAGCTGTTTTTT. The entire variable domain, with the rest obtained from reference TRBV5-1 and TRBJ2-2, is as follows: KAGVTQTPRYLIKTRGQQVTLSCSPISGHRSVSWYQQTPGQGLQFLFEYFSETQRNKGNFPGRFSGRQFSNSRSEMNVSTLELGDSALYLCASSRWDRATGELFFGEGSRLTVL.

This clonotype was observed a few times. The rearrangement uses TRBV7-8 and TRBJ1-5; D is ambiguous. The CDR3 loop spans 14 amino acids. Germline-derived CDR1 and CDR2 are SGHVS and FQNEAQ. V was pared by 4 bases and J by 5 bases, with 12 bases between. The CDR3 DNA follows: TGTGCCAGCAGCTGGCTTGAGGTGGATCAGCCCCAGCATTTT. It codes for CASSWLEVDQPQHF.

This clonotype was seen ten or more times. This chain joins TRBV3-1 and TRBJ2-7; the D is unclear. Germline V gene sequence: CDR1 LGHDT, CDR2 YNNKEL (reference sequence). CDR3 length equals 15 residues. V was cut by 0 bases and J by 3 bases, with 12 bases left in between. For the CDR3, the DNA is TGTGCCAGCAGCCAAGATGGCGAGAGGCACTACGAGCAGTACTTC. Amino acids: CASSQDGERHYEQYF.

The rearrangement uses TRBV20-1 and TRBJ2-1; TRBD2 matches 12 bases. Germline V lookup: CDR1 DFQATT, CDR2 SNEGSKA (reference sequence). This CDR3 is built from 15 residues. Trimming at V came to 7 bases and at J to 0 bases, leaving 4 bases not matched to a gene. The CDR3 sequence: CSVLTSGSSYNEQFF. Written as DNA, the CDR3 is TGCAGTGTCCTGACTAGCGGGAGCTCCTACAATGAGCAGTTCTTC.

The chain couples TRBV21-1 to TRBJ2-7; the D segment call TRBD1 is taken from the table without a DNA check. TRBV21-1 is assigned pseudogene status. The CDR3 totals 13 residues. The CDR3 protein is CASSSRVVYEQYF. CDR3 nucleotide sequence: TGTGCCAGCAGCAGCAGGGTAGTTTACGAGCAGTACTTC.

This clonotype came up a few times. The genes are TRBV9 and TRBJ2-7; TRBD2 aligns across 13 bases. The V segment lost 3 bases and the J segment 5 bases; nucleotides outside the gene matches: 5. CDR1 SGDLS and CDR2 YYNGEE come from the germline V gene. The CDR3 is 15 residues long. The CDR3 coding sequence is TGTGCCAGCAGCGCCCGACTAGCGGGAGGTGACGAGCAGTACTTC. As protein: CASSARLAGGDEQYF.

A remark on this clonotype: At one of its ends the junction is not consistent with the germline gene, which may arise from a read error. The chain uses TRBV5-1 and TRBJ2-2; possible D gene TRBD2, 5 bases. There are 14 residues in the CDR3. From germline, CDR1 is SGHRS and CDR2 YFSETQ. The CDR3 nucleotides are TGCGCCAGCAGCTTTAGCGTCACCACCGGGGAGCTGGTTTTT. It encodes CASSFSVTTGELVF.

This clonotype was seen a few times. The chain links TRBV12-3 or TRBV12-4 to TRBJ2-1; 15 bases match TRBD2. With 5 bases clipped from V and 4 bases from J, the junction kept 6 bases outside the gene matches. The CDR3 totals 17 residues. CDR3 DNA sequence: TGTGCCAGCAGTCAACCAGGACTAGCGGGAGGGTACAATGAGCAGTTCTTC. Translated, it gives CASSQPGLAGGYNEQFF.

Only one count was recorded for this clonotype. The chain carries TRBV2 and TRBJ2-5; a possible D gene is TRBD1 (6 bases). Germline values: CDR1 SNHLY, CDR2 FYNNEI. The CDR3 spans 13 residues. Trimming pared 7 bases from V and 4 bases from J, leaving 13 bases between. The CDR3, as DNA: TGTGCCAGCATTACAGGGCGTGGAGAGACCCAGTACTTC. The encoded protein is CASITGRGETQYF.

This clonotype was found a few times. The chain couples TRBV5-1 to TRBJ2-7, with a possible D match to TRBD1 (5 bases). V lost 7 bases to trimming and J lost 7 bases, with 21 bases between them. Looked up from germline, CDR1 is SGHRS and CDR2 is YFSETQ. The CDR3 has 14 amino acids. The CDR3 spells CASAVRGRVEEQYF. The CDR3 DNA is TGCGCCAGCGCCGTTCGAGGCAGGGTGGAAGAGCAGTACTTC.

This rearrangement joins TRBV25-1 to TRBJ2-1, with D possibly being TRBD2 (6 bases). V was shortened by 3 bases and J by 6 bases, with 15 bases between the two germline ends. The CDR3 consists of 15 residues. CDR1 and CDR2 from the germline V gene are MGHDK and SYGVNS. DNA for the CDR3: TGTGCCAGCAGTGATCGCGGGACCAGGACCAATGAGCAGTTCTTC. This codes for CASSDRGTRTNEQFF.

This clonotype was seen more than once but under ten times. V and J are TRBV4-1 and TRBJ2-7; D remains ambiguous. The ends were cut back, 6 bases at V and 3 bases at J, with 15 bases in the middle. CDR1 and CDR2 from the germline V gene are MGHRA and YSYEKL. The length of the CDR3 is 14 residues. CDR3 amino acids: CASSTDRVHYEQYV. Written as DNA, the CDR3 is TGCGCCAGCAGTACCGACCGGGTCCACTACGAGCAGTACGTC.

This clonotype was found a few times. The chain couples TRBV11-2 to TRBJ1-5, with D maybe TRBD1 (5 bases). Germline V lookup: CDR1 SGHAT, CDR2 FQNNGV. The CDR3 sequence is 14 residues long. The V end lost 1 base, the J end lost 6 bases, and 10 bases lay between the germline ends. CDR3 nucleotides: TGTGCCAGCAGCTTAGCACCAGGGACTCAGCCCCAGCATTTT. Translation gives CASSLAPGTQPQHF. The variable domain in full, with the rest retrieved from reference TRBV11-2 and TRBJ1-5, is EAGVAQSPRYKIIEKRQSVAFWCNPISGHATLYWYQQILGQGPKLLIQFQNNGVVDDSQLPKDRFSAERLKGVDSTLKIQPAKLEDSAVYLCASSLAPGTQPQHFGDGTRLSIL.